The T cell receptor (beta chain) described here comes from a study of blood T cell repertoires in COVID-19. Study summary: Samples taken during acute and convalescent COVID-19 were collected in the United States, Italy and Spain. T cells, B-cell-depleted T cells, or PBMCs provided the cDNA or gDNA that served as material.

Trimming removed 5 bases from V and 4 bases from J; junction bases left unmatched: 2. The CDR3 has 14 amino acids. Germline values: CDR1 SGHTA, CDR2 FQGNSA. Per the study methods: The assay estimated nucleated cells by amplifying reference gene primers. Only in-frame clones appear in the TCRdb table, and some are missing; sequencing was by immunoSEQ multiplex PCR. V, J and clone size derive from that table, while D and trimming were established from the DNA sequence. The sample shows 20,000 to 30,000 clones, around four fifths of them seen only once. Sequenced material: peripheral blood. The chain combines TRBV7-2 with TRBJ2-2; 9 bases agree with TRBD2. This TCR derives from a human donor in a cohort sampled during active COVID-19. The CDR3 bases are TGTGCCAGCAGCGTTAGCGGGGGCACCGGGGAGCTGTTTTTT. Translation: CASSVSGGTGELFF. The whole variable domain, remainder taken from reference TRBV7-2 and TRBJ2-2, is GAGVSQSPSNKVTEKGKDVELRCDPISGHTALYWYRQSLGQGLEFLIYFQGNSAPDKSGLPSDRFSAERTGGSVSTLTIQRTQQEDSAVYLCASSVSGGTGELFFGEGSRLTVL.